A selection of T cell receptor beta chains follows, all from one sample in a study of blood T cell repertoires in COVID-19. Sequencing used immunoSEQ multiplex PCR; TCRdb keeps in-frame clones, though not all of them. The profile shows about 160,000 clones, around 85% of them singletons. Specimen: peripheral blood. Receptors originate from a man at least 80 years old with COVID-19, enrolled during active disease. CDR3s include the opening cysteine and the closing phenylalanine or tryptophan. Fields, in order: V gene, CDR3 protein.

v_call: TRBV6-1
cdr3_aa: CASSETGGWADTQYF

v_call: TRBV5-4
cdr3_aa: CASSSGTGGSGNTIYF

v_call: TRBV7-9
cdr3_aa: CASSWLTSGGDHEQYF

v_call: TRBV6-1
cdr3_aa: CASSETGTGDLEQYF

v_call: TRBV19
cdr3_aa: CASGTNTEAFF

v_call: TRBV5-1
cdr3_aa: CASSLWAGGNYEQYF

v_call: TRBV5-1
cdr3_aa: CASSFGTGGAGQPQHF

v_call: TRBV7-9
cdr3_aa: CASSLATGNTGELFF

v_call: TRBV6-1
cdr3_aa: CASSEYTGYQPQHF

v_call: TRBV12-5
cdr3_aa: CALTAGVNTEAFF

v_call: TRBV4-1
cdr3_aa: CASSRWGGFAAYEQYF

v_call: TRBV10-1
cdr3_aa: CASSFDRRETQYF

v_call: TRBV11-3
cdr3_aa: CASSPDRGETQYF

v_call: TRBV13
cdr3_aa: CASSLFPLAGGQETQYF

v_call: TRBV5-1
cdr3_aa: CASSLGAVNTEAFF

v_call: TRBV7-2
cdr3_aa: CASSSRGSYEQYF

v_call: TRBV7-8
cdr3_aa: CASSFRGGQGANTGELFF

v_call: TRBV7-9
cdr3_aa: CASSPKGDQGAEQYF

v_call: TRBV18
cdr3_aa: CASSPPGSRTGGTEAFF

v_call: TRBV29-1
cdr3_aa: CSVATLTHNEQFF

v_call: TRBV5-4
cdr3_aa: CASSSRQVGDYGYTF

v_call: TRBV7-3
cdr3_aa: CASSFRDRAETQYF

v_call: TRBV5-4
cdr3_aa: CASSPRRDSSDTQYF

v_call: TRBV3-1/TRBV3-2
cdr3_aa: CASSQDSGAANTIYF

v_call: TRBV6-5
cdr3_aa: CASSYSTGAGNTIYF

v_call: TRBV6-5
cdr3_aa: CASRTGGDGGYTF

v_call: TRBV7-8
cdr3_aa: CASSGTGPGAFF

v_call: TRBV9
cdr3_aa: CASSVDRGGNEKLFF

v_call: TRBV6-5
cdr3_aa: CASSYGDFVYGYTF

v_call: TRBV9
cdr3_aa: CASSVLTGNTIYF

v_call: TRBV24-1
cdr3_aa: CATSVPGRTDTQYF

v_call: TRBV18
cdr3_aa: CASSPSLQGIEAFF

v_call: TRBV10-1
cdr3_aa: CASSETAGANVLTF

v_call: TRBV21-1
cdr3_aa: CASSKGWTFSPLHF

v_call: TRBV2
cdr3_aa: CASSFPQSGTAGNTIYF

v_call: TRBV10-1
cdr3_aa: CASRETANTEAFF

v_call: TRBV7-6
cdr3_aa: CASSLQEGLYNEQFF

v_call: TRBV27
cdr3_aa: CASSLTGTGRATEAFF

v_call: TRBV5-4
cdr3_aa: CASSLMVGGDGTEAFF

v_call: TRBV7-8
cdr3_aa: CASSLRDRGNEKLFF

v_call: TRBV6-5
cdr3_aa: CASKREQGMIEAFF

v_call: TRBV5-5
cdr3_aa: CASSKAGQQETQYF